A selection of T cell receptor beta chains follows, all from one sample in a study of CD8 T cells in Susac syndrome. TCRdb redid the calling of the immunoSEQ multiplex PCR reads with MiXCR, one entry per CDR3 protein. The sample lists roughly 180,000 distinct CDR3 sequences, about 95% occurring once. Sequencing was done on a sample of CD4+ T cells from PBMCs. These receptors were collected from a human donor in good health. Each CDR3 is given with its conserved first and last residue. Clone size is given for some rows only: seen once, a few or many times, or a class if the clone is expanded.

cdr3_aa: CSARDPRTEPGELFF
v_call: TRBV20-1
clone_size: -
j_call: TRBJ2-2

cdr3_aa: CASSLQGPGTDTQYF
v_call: TRBV7-3
clone_size: -
j_call: TRBJ2-3

cdr3_aa: CASSQERTGLNTEAFF
v_call: TRBV3-1
clone_size: -
j_call: TRBJ1-1

cdr3_aa: CASSQTASGGNEQYF
v_call: TRBV3-1
clone_size: -
j_call: TRBJ2-7

cdr3_aa: CASSLVGSGIAKNIQYF
v_call: TRBV5-1
clone_size: -
j_call: TRBJ2-4

cdr3_aa: CASSLSRTYEQYF
v_call: TRBV28
clone_size: -
j_call: TRBJ2-7

cdr3_aa: CSVEDRRSGSGANVLTF
v_call: TRBV29-1
clone_size: -
j_call: TRBJ2-6

cdr3_aa: CASSDQGQSTETQYF
v_call: TRBV2
clone_size: -
j_call: TRBJ2-5

cdr3_aa: CASSPHLFREDNEQFF
v_call: TRBV7-8
clone_size: -
j_call: TRBJ2-1

cdr3_aa: CASLAGGNEQFF
v_call: TRBV12-3/TRBV12-4
clone_size: -
j_call: TRBJ2-1

cdr3_aa: CSARDPLRDTGELFF
v_call: TRBV20-1
clone_size: -
j_call: TRBJ2-2

cdr3_aa: CATSRAVYNEQFF
v_call: TRBV15
clone_size: -
j_call: TRBJ2-1

cdr3_aa: CAWIRRYTGGYEQYF
v_call: TRBV30
clone_size: -
j_call: TRBJ2-7

cdr3_aa: CASRTGTRHHNEQFF
v_call: TRBV6-5
clone_size: -
j_call: TRBJ2-1

cdr3_aa: CASSPPKRPYEQYF
v_call: TRBV28
clone_size: -
j_call: TRBJ2-7

cdr3_aa: CSAIIRGMGYGYTF
v_call: TRBV20-1
clone_size: -
j_call: TRBJ1-2

cdr3_aa: CSGGRGAETQYF
v_call: TRBV29-1
clone_size: -
j_call: TRBJ2-5

cdr3_aa: CTGGAGGELFF
v_call: TRBV29-1
clone_size: -
j_call: TRBJ2-2

cdr3_aa: CASSQRSSQGYNEQFF
v_call: TRBV4-3
clone_size: -
j_call: TRBJ2-1

cdr3_aa: CASSLSGSGVKDTQYF
v_call: TRBV28
clone_size: -
j_call: TRBJ2-3

cdr3_aa: CASSHSSRGDQPQHF
v_call: TRBV7-2
clone_size: -
j_call: TRBJ1-5

cdr3_aa: CAWSGDRTDQPQHF
v_call: TRBV30
clone_size: -
j_call: TRBJ1-5

cdr3_aa: CASSQGSGRFEQYF
v_call: TRBV7-6
clone_size: -
j_call: TRBJ2-7

cdr3_aa: CASSVRPDYPFNEQFF
v_call: TRBV9
clone_size: -
j_call: TRBJ2-1

cdr3_aa: CATSRDGSYEQYF
v_call: TRBV15
clone_size: -
j_call: TRBJ2-7

cdr3_aa: CAWSVSIYYEQYF
v_call: TRBV30
clone_size: -
j_call: TRBJ2-7

cdr3_aa: CASSPRDMYQPQHF
v_call: TRBV18
clone_size: -
j_call: TRBJ1-5

cdr3_aa: CSGRTSDNTGELFF
v_call: TRBV29-1
clone_size: once
j_call: TRBJ2-2

cdr3_aa: CASSIDSPPDNEQFF
v_call: TRBV19
clone_size: -
j_call: TRBJ2-1

cdr3_aa: CASSSQTRGHEQYF
v_call: TRBV7-8
clone_size: once
j_call: TRBJ2-7

cdr3_aa: CSAPTPGGAGYGYTF
v_call: TRBV20-1
clone_size: once
j_call: TRBJ1-2

cdr3_aa: CASSPWQGASSGANVLTF
v_call: TRBV7-8
clone_size: -
j_call: TRBJ2-6

cdr3_aa: CATSGSRGSGANVLTF
v_call: TRBV15
clone_size: -
j_call: TRBJ2-6

cdr3_aa: CAWSVQAGTYGYTF
v_call: TRBV30
clone_size: -
j_call: TRBJ1-2

cdr3_aa: CASSSNSGTQYF
v_call: TRBV12-3/TRBV12-4
clone_size: -
j_call: TRBJ2-3

cdr3_aa: CASSSPTRDTQYF
v_call: TRBV28
clone_size: -
j_call: TRBJ2-3

cdr3_aa: CSASRGLFTEAFF
v_call: TRBV20-1
clone_size: -
j_call: TRBJ1-1

cdr3_aa: CASKTSQARGENEQFF
v_call: TRBV3-1
clone_size: -
j_call: TRBJ2-1

cdr3_aa: CSVVGIGYEQYF
v_call: TRBV29-1
clone_size: -
j_call: TRBJ2-7

cdr3_aa: CSVAGEGAEVHEQYF
v_call: TRBV29-1
clone_size: once
j_call: TRBJ2-7

cdr3_aa: CASSQVAASGETQYF
v_call: TRBV4-2
clone_size: -
j_call: TRBJ2-5